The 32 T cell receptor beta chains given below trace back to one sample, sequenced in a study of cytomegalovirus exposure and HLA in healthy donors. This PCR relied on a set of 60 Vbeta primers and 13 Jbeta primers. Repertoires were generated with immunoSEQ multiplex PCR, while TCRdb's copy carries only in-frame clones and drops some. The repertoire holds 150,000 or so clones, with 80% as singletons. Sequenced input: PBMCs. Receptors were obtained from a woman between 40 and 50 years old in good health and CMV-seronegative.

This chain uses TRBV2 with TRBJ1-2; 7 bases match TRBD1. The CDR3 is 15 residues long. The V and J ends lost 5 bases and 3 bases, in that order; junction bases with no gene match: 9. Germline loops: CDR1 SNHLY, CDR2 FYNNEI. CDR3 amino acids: CASSSTTGFDYGYTF. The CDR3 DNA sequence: TGTGCCAGCAGTTCGACGACAGGGTTTGACTATGGCTACACCTTC.

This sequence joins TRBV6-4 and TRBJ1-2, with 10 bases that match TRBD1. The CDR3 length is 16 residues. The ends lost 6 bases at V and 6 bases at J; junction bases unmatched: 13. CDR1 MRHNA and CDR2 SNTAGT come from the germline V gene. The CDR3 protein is CASSENSGQGVDGYTF. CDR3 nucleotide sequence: TGTGCCAGCAGCGAGAATTCCGGACAGGGGGTTGATGGCTACACCTTC.

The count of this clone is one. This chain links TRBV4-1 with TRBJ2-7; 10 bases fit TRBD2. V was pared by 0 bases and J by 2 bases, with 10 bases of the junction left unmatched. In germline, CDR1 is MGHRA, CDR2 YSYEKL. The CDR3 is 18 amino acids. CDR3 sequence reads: CASSQDLSSGGLAYEQYF. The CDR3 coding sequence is TGCGCCAGCAGCCAAGATCTTTCTAGCGGGGGTCTTGCCTACGAGCAGTACTTC.

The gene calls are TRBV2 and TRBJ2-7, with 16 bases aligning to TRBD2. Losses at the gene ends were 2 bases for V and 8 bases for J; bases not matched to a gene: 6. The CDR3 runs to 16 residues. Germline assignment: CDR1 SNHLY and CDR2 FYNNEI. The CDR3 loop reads CASSENLGLAGGQQYF. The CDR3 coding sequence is TGTGCCAGCAGTGAAAATCTGGGACTAGCGGGAGGGCAGCAGTACTTC.

CDR3 nucleotide sequence: TGTGCCAGCAGTTACGAGGGGGCGAGTCAGCCCCAGCATTTT. Encoded protein: CASSYEGASQPQHF. V and J are TRBV6-6 and TRBJ1-5; TRBD1 aligns across 7 bases. The V gene's germline CDR1 is MNHNY and CDR2 SVGAGI (reference sequence). The CDR3 runs to 14 residues. With V trimmed by 2 bases and J by 6 bases, 4 bases remained unmatched.

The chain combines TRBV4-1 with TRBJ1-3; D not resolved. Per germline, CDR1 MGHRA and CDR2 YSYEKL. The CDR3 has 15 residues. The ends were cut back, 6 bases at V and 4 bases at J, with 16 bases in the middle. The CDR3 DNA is TGCGCCAGCAGACAACTTCACACGGGGGGAAACACCATATATTTT. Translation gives CASRQLHTGGNTIYF.

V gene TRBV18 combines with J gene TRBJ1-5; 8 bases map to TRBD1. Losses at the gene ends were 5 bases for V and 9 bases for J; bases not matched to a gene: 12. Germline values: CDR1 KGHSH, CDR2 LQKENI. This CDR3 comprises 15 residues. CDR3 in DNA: TGTGCCAGCTCAGAAGGACAGGGACCGTCATCGCCCCAGCATTTT. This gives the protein CASSEGQGPSSPQHF.

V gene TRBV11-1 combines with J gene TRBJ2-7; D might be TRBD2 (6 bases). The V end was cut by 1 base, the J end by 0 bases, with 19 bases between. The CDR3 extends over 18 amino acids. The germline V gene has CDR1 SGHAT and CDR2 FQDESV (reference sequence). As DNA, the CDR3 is TGTGCCAGCAGCTTAGGAACCCTAGCGTTAAGGAGCTCCTACGAGCAGTACTTC. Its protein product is CASSLGTLALRSSYEQYF.

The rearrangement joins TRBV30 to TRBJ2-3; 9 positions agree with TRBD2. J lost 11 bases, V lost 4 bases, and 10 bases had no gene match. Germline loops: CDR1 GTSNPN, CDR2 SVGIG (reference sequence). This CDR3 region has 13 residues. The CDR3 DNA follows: TGTGCCTGGAAGCGGGGGGTCACGATGAGGCAGTATTTT. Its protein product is CAWKRGVTMRQYF.

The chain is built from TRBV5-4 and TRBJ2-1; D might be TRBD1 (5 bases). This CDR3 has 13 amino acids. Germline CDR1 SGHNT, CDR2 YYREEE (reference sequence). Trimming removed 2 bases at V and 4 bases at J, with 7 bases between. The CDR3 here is CASSFDRYNEQFF. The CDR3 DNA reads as TGTGCCAGCAGCTTCGACAGATACAATGAGCAGTTCTTC. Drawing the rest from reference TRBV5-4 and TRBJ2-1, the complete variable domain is ETGVTQSPTHLIKTRGQQVTLRCSSQSGHNTVSWYQQALGQGPQFIFQYYREEENGRGNFPPRFSGLQFPNYSSELNVNALELDDSALYLCASSFDRYNEQFFGPGTRLTVL.

CDR3 amino acids: CASSAGLASGTQETQYF. CDR3 nucleotide sequence: TGCGCCAGCAGCGCAGGCTTGGCTAGCGGGACCCAAGAGACCCAGTACTTC. The chain has TRBV5-1 and TRBJ2-5; 9 nucleotides line up with TRBD2. The CDR3 spans 17 residues. Germline CDR1 reads SGHRS; CDR2 reads YFSETQ. The V segment lost 4 bases and the J segment 1 base; nucleotides outside the gene matches: 11.

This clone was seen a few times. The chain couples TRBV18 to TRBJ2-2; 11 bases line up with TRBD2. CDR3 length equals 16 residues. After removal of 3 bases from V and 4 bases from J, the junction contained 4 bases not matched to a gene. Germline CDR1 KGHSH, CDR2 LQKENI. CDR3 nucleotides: TGTGCCAGCTCACCTACTAGCGGGAGTCCCACCGGGGAGCTGTTTTTT. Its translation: CASSPTSGSPTGELFF.

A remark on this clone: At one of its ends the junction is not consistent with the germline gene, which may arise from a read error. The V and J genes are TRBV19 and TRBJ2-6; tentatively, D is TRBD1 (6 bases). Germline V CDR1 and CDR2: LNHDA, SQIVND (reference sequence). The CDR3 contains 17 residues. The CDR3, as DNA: TGTGCCAGTAGTAGGGGGCCGCATCGCTCTGGGGCCAACGGCCTGACTTTC. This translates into CASSRGPHRSGANGLTF.

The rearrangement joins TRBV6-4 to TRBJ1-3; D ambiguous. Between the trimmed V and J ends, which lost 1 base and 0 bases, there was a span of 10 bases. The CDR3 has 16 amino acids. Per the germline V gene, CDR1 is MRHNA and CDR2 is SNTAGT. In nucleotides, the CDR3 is TGTGCCAGCAGTGACTATGGCCCGTACTCTGGAAACACCATATATTTT. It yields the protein CASSDYGPYSGNTIYF.

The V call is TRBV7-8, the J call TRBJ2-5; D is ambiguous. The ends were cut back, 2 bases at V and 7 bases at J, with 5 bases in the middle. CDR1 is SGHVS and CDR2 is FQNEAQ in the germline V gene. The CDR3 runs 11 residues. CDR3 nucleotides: TGTGCCAGCAGCTTACCGGGGACCCAGTACTTC. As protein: CASSLPGTQYF.

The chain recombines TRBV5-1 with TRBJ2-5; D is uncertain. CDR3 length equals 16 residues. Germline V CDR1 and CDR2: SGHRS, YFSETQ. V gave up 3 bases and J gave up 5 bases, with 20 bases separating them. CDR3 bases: TGCGCCAGCAGCTCCCGATTGGGTCGAACCGGGGAGACCCAGTACTTC. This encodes CASSSRLGRTGETQYF. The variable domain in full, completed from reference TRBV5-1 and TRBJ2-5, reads KAGVTQTPRYLIKTRGQQVTLSCSPISGHRSVSWYQQTPGQGLQFLFEYFSETQRNKGNFPGRFSGRQFSNSRSEMNVSTLELGDSALYLCASSSRLGRTGETQYFGPGTRLLVL.

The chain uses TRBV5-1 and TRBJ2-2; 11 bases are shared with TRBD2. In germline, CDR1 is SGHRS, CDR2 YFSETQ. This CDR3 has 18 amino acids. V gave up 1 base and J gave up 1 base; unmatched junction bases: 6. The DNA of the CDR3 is TGCGCCAGCAGCTTGAGGCCTAGCGGGGGGCAGAACACCGGGGAGCTGTTTTTT. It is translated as CASSLRPSGGQNTGELFF.

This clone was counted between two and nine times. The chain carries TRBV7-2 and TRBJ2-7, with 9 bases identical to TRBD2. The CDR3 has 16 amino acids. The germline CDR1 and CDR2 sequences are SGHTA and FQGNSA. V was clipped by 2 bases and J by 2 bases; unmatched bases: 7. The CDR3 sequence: CASSLSSSGGPYEQYF. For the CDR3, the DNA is TGTGCCAGCAGCTTATCTAGTAGCGGGGGACCCTACGAGCAGTACTTC.

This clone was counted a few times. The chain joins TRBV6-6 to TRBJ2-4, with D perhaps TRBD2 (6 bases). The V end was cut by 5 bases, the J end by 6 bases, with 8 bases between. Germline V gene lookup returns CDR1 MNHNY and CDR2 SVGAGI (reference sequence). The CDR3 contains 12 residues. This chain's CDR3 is CASSVGGNIQYF. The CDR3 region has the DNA TGTGCCAGCAGTGTGGGGGGAAACATTCAGTACTTC.

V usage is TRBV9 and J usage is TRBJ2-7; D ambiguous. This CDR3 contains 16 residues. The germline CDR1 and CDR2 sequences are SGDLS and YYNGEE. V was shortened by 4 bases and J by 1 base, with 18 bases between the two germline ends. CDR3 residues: CASSSEASPSSYEQYF. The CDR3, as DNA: TGTGCCAGCAGCTCAGAGGCCTCACCATCTTCCTACGAGCAGTACTTC. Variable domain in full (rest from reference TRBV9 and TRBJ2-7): DSGVTQTPKHLITATGQRVTLRCSPRSGDLSVYWYQQSLDQGLQFLIQYYNGEERAKGNILERFSAQQFPDLHSELNLSSLELGDSALYFCASSSEASPSSYEQYFGPGTRLTVT.

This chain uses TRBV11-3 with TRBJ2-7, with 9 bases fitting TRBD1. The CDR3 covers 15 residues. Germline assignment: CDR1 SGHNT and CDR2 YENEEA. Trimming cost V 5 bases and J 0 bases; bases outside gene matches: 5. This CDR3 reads CASSRDRARSYEQYF. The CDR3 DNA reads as TGTGCCAGCAGCAGGGACAGGGCTCGCTCCTACGAGCAGTACTTC.

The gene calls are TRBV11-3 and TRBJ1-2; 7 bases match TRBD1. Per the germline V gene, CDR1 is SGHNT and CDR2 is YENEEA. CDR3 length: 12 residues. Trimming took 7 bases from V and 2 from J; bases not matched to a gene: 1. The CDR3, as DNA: TGTGCCAGCAAGACAGGGAACTATGGCTACACCTTC. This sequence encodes CASKTGNYGYTF.

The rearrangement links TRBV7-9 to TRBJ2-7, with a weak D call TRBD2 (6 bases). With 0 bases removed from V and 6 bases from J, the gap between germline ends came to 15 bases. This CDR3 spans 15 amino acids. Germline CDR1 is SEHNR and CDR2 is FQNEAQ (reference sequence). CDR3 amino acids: CASSLASGYLREQYF. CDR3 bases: TGTGCCAGCAGCTTAGCTAGCGGCTACCTTCGCGAGCAGTACTTC.

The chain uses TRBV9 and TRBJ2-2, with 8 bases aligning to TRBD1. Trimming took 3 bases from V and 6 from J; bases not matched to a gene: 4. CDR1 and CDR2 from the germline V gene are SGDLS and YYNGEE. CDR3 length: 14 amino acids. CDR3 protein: CASSGQGRSGELFF. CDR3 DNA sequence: TGTGCCAGCAGCGGACAGGGGCGGTCCGGGGAGCTGTTTTTT.

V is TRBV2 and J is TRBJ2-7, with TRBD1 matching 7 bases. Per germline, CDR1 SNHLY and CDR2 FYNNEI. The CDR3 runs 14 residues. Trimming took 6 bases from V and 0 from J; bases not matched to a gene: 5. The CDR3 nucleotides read TGTGCCAGCAGGTTCCGGGACAGCTCCTACGAGCAGTACTTC. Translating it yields CASRFRDSSYEQYF. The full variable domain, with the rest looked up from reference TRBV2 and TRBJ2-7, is EPEVTQTPSHQVTQMGQEVILRCVPISNHLYFYWYRQILGQKVEFLVSFYNNEISEKSEIFDDQFSVERPDGSNFTLKIRSTKLEDSAMYFCASRFRDSSYEQYFGPGTRLTVT.

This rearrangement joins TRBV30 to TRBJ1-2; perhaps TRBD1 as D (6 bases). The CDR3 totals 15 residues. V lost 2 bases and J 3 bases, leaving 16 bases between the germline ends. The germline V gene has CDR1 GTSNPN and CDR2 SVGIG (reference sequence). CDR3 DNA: TGTGCCTGGAGTATATCACGACAGGCCTACTATGGCTACACCTTC. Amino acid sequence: CAWSISRQAYYGYTF.

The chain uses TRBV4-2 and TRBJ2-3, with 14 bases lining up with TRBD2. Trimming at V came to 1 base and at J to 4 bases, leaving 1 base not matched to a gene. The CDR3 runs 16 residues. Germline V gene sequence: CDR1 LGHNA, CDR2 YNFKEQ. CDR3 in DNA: TGTGCCAGCAGCCAAGGACTAGCGGGGGGGCCAGATACGCAGTATTTT. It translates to CASSQGLAGGPDTQYF.

Written as DNA, the CDR3 is TGTGCCAGCAGTTTGACGACAGGTACCTATGGCTACACCTTC. Protein: CASSLTTGTYGYTF. V and J are TRBV28 and TRBJ1-2, with a tentative D call TRBD1 (6 bases). This CDR3 has 14 residues. The ends were cut back, 3 bases at V and 4 bases at J, with 12 bases in the middle. Germline lookup yields CDR1 MDHEN and CDR2 SYDVKM.

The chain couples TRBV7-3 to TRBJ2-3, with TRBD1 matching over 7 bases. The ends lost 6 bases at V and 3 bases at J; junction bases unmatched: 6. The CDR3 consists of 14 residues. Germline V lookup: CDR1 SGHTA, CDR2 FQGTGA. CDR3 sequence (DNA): TGTGCCAGCAGTTCGGGACAGATAACAGATACGCAGTATTTT. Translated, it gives CASSSGQITDTQYF.

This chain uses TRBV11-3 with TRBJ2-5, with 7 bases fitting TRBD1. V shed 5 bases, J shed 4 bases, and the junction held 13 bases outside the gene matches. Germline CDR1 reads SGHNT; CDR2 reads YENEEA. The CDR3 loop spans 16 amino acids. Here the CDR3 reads CASSHVRGGDRETQYF. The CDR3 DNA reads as TGTGCCAGCAGCCATGTAAGAGGGGGCGATCGAGAGACCCAGTACTTC.

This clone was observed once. The CDR3 nucleotides read TGCGCCGAGCAAACGGAGAGCGGCACTGAAGCTTTCTTT. This sequence encodes CAEQTESGTEAFF. This chain links TRBV10-1 with TRBJ1-1; D remains ambiguous. V was clipped by 11 bases and J by 4 bases, with 17 bases between them. CDR3 length: 13 amino acids. Per the germline V gene, CDR1 is WNHNN and CDR2 is SYGVQD (reference sequence).

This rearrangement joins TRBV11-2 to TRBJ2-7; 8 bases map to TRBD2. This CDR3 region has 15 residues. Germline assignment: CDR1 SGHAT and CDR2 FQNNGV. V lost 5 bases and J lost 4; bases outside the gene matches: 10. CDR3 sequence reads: CASSTVGRGRYEQYF. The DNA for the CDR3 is TGTGCCAGCAGCACAGTCGGGCGCGGGAGGTACGAGCAGTACTTC.